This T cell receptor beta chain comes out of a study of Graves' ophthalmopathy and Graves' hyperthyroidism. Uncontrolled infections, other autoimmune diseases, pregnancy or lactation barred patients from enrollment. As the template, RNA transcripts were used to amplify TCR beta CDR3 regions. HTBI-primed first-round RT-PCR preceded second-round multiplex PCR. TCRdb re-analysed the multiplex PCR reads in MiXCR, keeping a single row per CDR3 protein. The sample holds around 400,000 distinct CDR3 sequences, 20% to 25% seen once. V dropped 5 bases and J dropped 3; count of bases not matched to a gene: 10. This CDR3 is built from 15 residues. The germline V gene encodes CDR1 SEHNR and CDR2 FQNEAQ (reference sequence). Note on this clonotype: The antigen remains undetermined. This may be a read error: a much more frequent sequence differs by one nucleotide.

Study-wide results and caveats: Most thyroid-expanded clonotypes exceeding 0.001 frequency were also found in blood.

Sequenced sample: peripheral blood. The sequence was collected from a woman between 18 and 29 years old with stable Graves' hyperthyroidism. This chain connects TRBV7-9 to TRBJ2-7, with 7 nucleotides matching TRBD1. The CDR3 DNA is TGTGCCAGCAGCCCACGCGACAGGGCCTACTACGAGCAGTACTTC. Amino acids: CASSPRDRAYYEQYF.